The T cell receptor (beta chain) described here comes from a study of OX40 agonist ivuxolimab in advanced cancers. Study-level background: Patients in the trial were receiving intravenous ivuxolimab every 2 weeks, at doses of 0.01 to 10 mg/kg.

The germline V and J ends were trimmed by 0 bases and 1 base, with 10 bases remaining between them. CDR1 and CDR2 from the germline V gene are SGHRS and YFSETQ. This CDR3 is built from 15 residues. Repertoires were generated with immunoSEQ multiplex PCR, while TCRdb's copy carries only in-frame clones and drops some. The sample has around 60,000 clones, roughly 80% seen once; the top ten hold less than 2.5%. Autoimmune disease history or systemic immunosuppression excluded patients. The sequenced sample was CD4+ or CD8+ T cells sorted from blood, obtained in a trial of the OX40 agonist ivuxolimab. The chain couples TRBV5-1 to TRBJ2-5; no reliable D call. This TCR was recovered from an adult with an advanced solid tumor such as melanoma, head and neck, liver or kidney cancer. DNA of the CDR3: TGCGCCAGCAGCTTGGACTTTCGGTCCCAAGAGACCCAGTACTTC. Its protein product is CASSLDFRSQETQYF.